A selection of T cell receptor beta chains follows, all from one sample in a study of beta chain features in type 1 diabetes. The protocol was immunoSEQ multiplex PCR, while the TCRdb copy is restricted to in-frame clones and leaves out a portion. The table lists 120,000 or so clones, approximately 16% of them singletons, with less than 3% in the top ten. What was sequenced was central memory CD4+ T cells from blood. The source of these receptors is a man between 25 and 39 years old with type 1 diabetes. Each CDR3 is given with its conserved first and last residue. A D gene is named only where the DNA matches it firmly. Size values are once, few and many counts, or a class for expanded clones, and some rows have none.

j_call d_call v_call clone_size cdr3_nt cdr3_aa
TRBJ2-1 NA TRBV2 many TGTGCCAGCAGGCCGGACACCTACAATGAGCAGTTCTTC CASRPDTYNEQFF
TRBJ1-1 NA TRBV29-1 few TGCAGTTCCCGCCTCTCAAACAGGCAAAGGAACACTGAAGCTTTCTTT CSSRLSNRQRNTEAFF
TRBJ1-4 TRBD1 TRBV9 NA TGTGCCAGCAGCGCGCACACGACAGGGATGAGTAATGAAAAACTGTTTTTT CASSAHTTGMSNEKLFF
TRBJ2-5 NA TRBV5-1 NA TGCGCCAGCAGCTTGGCCTGGGGAGTTCAAGAGACCCAGTACTTC CASSLAWGVQETQYF
TRBJ2-2 TRBD1 TRBV6-1 NA TGTGCCAGCACCCAAAGACAGGGTAATGCCGGGGAGCTGTTTTTT CASTQRQGNAGELFF
TRBJ1-6 NA TRBV7-6 NA TGTGCCAGCAGCTTAGATCCAGGGGAGGGTTCACCCCTCCACTTT CASSLDPGEGSPLHF
TRBJ1-1 NA TRBV5-1 few TGCGCCAGCAGCTTGGCGGGTGAGAACACTGAAGCTTTCTTT CASSLAGENTEAFF
TRBJ2-1 NA TRBV7-2 NA TGTGCCAGCAGCTTTAGTACGGGACTCTCCTACAATGAGCAGTTCTTC CASSFSTGLSYNEQFF
TRBJ1-6 NA TRBV4-2 NA TGTGCCAGCAGCCAAGATCCGGGGCCGGGGCTGAATAATTCACCCCTCCACTTT CASSQDPGPGLNNSPLHF
TRBJ1-1 TRBD1 TRBV18 NA TGTGCCAGCTCACCAAAAAGGGGGCAGAACACTGAAGCTTTCTTT CASSPKRGQNTEAFF
TRBJ2-5 NA TRBV11-2 many TGTGCCAGCAGCTCAGACCTTAATCCTTTAGAGACCCAGTACTTC CASSSDLNPLETQYF
TRBJ2-7 NA TRBV30 NA TGTGCCTGGAGTGTACAGACAGCCTACGAGCAGTACTTC CAWSVQTAYEQYF
TRBJ2-3 TRBD1 TRBV15 NA TGTGCCACCGCGACAGGGGGCTTTCCAGATACGCAGTATTTT CATATGGFPDTQYF
TRBJ2-5 TRBD1 TRBV11-2 few TGTGCCAGCAGCTCAGGGACAGAGGAGACCCAGTACTTC CASSSGTEETQYF
TRBJ2-5 NA TRBV7-9 few TGTGCCAGCAGCTTGGTATCAGGGTACCAAGAGACCCAGTACTTC CASSLVSGYQETQYF
TRBJ2-1 NA TRBV9 few TGTGCCAGCGGTAGGGGGGTCTACAATGAGCAGTTCTTC CASGRGVYNEQFF
TRBJ2-3 TRBD1 TRBV7-3 NA TGTGCCAGCAGCTTAAGCCCTCCTGGACAGGGTCCAGATACGCAGTATTTT CASSLSPPGQGPDTQYF
TRBJ2-2 NA TRBV1 NA TGCACCAGCAGCCAAGAGCGGACCGGGGAGCTGTTTTTT CTSSQERTGELFF
TRBJ2-1 NA TRBV11-2 NA TGTGCCAGCAGCTTGAGTTTCAGCTCCTACAATGAGCAGTTCTTC CASSLSFSSYNEQFF
TRBJ2-5 NA TRBV12-5 few TGTGCTAGTGACTGGGAGACCCAGTACTTC CASDWETQYF
TRBJ2-1 NA TRBV9 NA TGTGCCAGCAGCGTTGGTCCCCTTCTAGCGAAGAATGAGCAGTTCTTC CASSVGPLLAKNEQFF
TRBJ1-1 NA TRBV29-1 NA TGCAGCGTTTACAGGGAAGACACTGAAGCTTTCTTT CSVYREDTEAFF
TRBJ1-5 NA TRBV19 NA TGTGCCAGTAGTATCGGGGATTATAGCAATCAGCCCCAGCATTTT CASSIGDYSNQPQHF
TRBJ1-2 TRBD1 TRBV6-5 NA TGTGCCAGCAGCCGTGGGACAGGGGTTCATGGCTACACCTTC CASSRGTGVHGYTF
TRBJ1-4 NA TRBV7-8 NA TGTGCCAGCAGCTTAGGTGCGTCTGAAAAACTGTTTTTT CASSLGASEKLFF
TRBJ2-7 NA TRBV7-2 few TGTGCCAGCAGCTTACTTGGGCCGAGCTCCTACGAGCAGTACTTC CASSLLGPSSYEQYF
TRBJ2-5 NA TRBV9 NA TGTGCCAGCAGCGTCCGGGCTCAAGAGACCCAGTACTTC CASSVRAQETQYF
TRBJ2-5 NA TRBV7-2 few TGTGCCAGCAGCGCAATCCGGGACGTAGAGACCCAGTACTTC CASSAIRDVETQYF
TRBJ1-1 TRBD1 TRBV19 few TGTGCCAGTAACCCCGACAGGGACACTGAAGCTTTCTTT CASNPDRDTEAFF
TRBJ2-1 TRBD1 TRBV7-2 NA TGTGCCAGCAGCCCGGACAGGATGACCTACAATGAGCAGTTCTTC CASSPDRMTYNEQFF
TRBJ1-5 TRBD1 TRBV27 NA TGTGCCAGCAGACCGGGACAGGGTTGGGATCAGCCCCAGCATTTT CASRPGQGWDQPQHF
TRBJ1-1 TRBD1 TRBV29-1 NA TGCAGCGTGAGGGGACAGGCAGATTCTGAAGCTTTCTTT CSVRGQADSEAFF
TRBJ2-7 NA TRBV7-9 few TGTGCCAGCAGCACCCAGGGAGGCGAGCAGTACTTC CASSTQGGEQYF
TRBJ2-1 NA TRBV18 NA TGTGCCAGCTCACCACCGTCGCAGAATAATGAGCAGTTCTTC CASSPPSQNNEQFF
TRBJ2-1 NA TRBV10-3 few TGTGCCATCAGTGGAAAGGGGGGGACTCGGTACAATGAGCAGTTCTTC CAISGKGGTRYNEQFF